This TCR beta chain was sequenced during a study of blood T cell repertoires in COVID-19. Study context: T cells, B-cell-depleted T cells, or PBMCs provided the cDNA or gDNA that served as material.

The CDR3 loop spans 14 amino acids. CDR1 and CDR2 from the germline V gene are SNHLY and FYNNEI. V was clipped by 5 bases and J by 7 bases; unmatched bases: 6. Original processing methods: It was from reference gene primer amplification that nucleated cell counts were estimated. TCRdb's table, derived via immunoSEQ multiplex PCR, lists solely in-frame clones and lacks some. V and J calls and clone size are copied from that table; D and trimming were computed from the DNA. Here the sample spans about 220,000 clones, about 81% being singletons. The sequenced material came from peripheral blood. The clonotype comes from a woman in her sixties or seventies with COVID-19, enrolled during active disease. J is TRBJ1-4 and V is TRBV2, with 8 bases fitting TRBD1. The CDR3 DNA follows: TGTGCCAGCAGTCCCGGGACAGGAGTTGAAAAACTGTTTTTT. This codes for CASSPGTGVEKLFF.